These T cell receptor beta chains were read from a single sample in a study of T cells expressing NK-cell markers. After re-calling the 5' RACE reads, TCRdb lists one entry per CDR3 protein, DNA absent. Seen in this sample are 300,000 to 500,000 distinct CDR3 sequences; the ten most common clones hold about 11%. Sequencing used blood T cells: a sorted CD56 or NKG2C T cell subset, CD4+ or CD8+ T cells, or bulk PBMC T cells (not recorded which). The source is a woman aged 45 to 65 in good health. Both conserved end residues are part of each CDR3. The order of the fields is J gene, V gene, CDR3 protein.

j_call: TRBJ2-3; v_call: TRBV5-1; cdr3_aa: CASNKWRGAHTDTQYF
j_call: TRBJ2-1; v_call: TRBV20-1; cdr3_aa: CSARVPTGEGYNEQFF
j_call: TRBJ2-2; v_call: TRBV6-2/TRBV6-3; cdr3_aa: CASAEAGSGELFF
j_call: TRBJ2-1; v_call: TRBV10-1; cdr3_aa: CASSLAGPLLNEQFF
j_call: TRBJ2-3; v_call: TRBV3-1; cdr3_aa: CASSQEPGLVTDTQYF
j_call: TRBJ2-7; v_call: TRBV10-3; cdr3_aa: CAISELGGTVEQYF
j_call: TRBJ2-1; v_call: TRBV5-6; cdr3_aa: CASSPVPSGSYNEQFF
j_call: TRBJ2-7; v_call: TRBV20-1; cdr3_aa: CSASGLAGGGYEQYF
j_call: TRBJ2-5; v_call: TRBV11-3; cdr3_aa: CASSPQAGGRQETQYF
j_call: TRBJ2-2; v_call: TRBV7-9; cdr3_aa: CASRLGLPGELFF
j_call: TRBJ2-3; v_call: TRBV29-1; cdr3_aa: CSVEMGHPRTDTQYF
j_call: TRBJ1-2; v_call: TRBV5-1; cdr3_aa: CASPGTFDGPGDGYTF
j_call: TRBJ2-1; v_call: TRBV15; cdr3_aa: CATSRAATRGYEQFF
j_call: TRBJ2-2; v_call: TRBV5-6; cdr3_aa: CASSLPGLAGGRNTGELFF
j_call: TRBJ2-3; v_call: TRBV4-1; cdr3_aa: CASSQEPRRVDTQYF
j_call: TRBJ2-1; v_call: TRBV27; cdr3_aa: CASRRGTYNEQFF
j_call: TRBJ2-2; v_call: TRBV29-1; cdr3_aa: CSVGIRSTGELFF